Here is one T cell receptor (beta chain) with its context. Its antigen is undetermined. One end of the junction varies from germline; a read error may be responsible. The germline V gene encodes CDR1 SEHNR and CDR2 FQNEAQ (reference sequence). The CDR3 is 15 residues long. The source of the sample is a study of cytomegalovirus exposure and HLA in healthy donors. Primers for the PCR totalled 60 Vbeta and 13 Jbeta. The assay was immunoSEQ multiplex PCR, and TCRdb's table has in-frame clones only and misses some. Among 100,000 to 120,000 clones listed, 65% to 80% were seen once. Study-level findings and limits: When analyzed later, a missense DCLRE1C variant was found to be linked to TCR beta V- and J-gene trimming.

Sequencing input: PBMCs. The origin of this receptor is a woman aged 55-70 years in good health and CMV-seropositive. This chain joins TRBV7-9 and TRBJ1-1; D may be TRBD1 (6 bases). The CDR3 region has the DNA TGTTCCAGCAGCTTAGGGGGGGGACCGAACACTGAAGCTTTCTTT. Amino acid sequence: CSSSLGGGPNTEAFF.